Detailed here is one TCR beta chain. Its antigen has not been determined. Per-base qualities were not stored, and no clone one base away is much larger. Whole blood was collected in K2EDTA tubes by collaborating institutions according to the institutions' own protocols. For TCRbeta analysis, collaborators shipped samples as frozen whole blood, isolated PBMCs, or DNA extracted from either of those sample types. This sample is part of a study of blood T cell repertoires in COVID-19 (dated by TCRdb to the early 2020s). With regard to the full study: The collaborator samples originated in the United States, Italy and Spain and spanned the acute and convalescent phases of COVID-19. The material from the prospective study consisted of cDNA or gDNA derived from T cells, B-cell-depleted T cells, or PBMCs. Deeply sampled blood TCRbeta repertoires from subjects exposed to, actively infected with, or recovered from COVID-19 were included in the dataset. The repertoires were released in a freely available public database intended as a resource for research on the immune response to SARS-CoV-2. The samples were drawn from two sources: the first 160 participants of the ongoing ImmuneRACE study, and some 1,300 subjects contributed by 6 global collaborators. Sample metadata almost always included a de-identified subject ID, COVID-19 status, age in years and sex. Where available, HLA class I and class II types were obtained from metadata supplied by the sample provider rather than from assay-based typing. The paper's findings and limits, for the study overall: The quantity of clinical and demographic metadata differed by source and by participant and was supplied without curation.

TCRbeta CDR3 regions were amplified from genomic DNA using the immunoSEQ Assay, a bias-controlled multiplex PCR. Per the original workflow: The number of nucleated cells in each sample was estimated from the amplification of reference gene primers within the assay. To quantify the absolute abundance of each unique TCRbeta CDR3 rearrangement, sequence reads were collapsed and filtered. For each sample, productive Simpson clonality was calculated as the square root of Simpson's diversity index over productive rearrangements. The clones in this table, taken by TCRdb from immuneACCESS, are in-frame only. Not every clone is retained; where verified, under half of the shortfall comes from an unresolved V gene, and the cause of the rest is unknown. Clone size and V and J calls were adopted from that table, with D and trimming inferred from the DNA. This sample is represented by about 230,000 clones; over 80% of them were singletons. The ten largest clones add up to under 3% of the sample.

V is clipped by 2 bases and J by 3 bases, and the sequence between their germline boundaries is 15 bases long. According to the germline V gene, CDR1 reads SGHRS and CDR2 reads YFSETQ. The CDR3 has 15 amino acids, counting the end cysteine and phenylalanine. CDR3 DNA is the only sequence kept; it has 45 bases, read in frame from the first base. The chain is encoded by TRBV5-1 joined to TRBJ2-7; a tentative D call is TRBD2 (6 bases match). This sequence was found in a woman aged 70-85 years with active or convalescent COVID-19. Sequencing was done on a sample of peripheral blood. The DNA is as follows: TGCGCCAGCAGCTTATACTACGGGGGAGACTACGAGCAGTACTTC. Its translation reads: CASSLYYGGDYEQYF.